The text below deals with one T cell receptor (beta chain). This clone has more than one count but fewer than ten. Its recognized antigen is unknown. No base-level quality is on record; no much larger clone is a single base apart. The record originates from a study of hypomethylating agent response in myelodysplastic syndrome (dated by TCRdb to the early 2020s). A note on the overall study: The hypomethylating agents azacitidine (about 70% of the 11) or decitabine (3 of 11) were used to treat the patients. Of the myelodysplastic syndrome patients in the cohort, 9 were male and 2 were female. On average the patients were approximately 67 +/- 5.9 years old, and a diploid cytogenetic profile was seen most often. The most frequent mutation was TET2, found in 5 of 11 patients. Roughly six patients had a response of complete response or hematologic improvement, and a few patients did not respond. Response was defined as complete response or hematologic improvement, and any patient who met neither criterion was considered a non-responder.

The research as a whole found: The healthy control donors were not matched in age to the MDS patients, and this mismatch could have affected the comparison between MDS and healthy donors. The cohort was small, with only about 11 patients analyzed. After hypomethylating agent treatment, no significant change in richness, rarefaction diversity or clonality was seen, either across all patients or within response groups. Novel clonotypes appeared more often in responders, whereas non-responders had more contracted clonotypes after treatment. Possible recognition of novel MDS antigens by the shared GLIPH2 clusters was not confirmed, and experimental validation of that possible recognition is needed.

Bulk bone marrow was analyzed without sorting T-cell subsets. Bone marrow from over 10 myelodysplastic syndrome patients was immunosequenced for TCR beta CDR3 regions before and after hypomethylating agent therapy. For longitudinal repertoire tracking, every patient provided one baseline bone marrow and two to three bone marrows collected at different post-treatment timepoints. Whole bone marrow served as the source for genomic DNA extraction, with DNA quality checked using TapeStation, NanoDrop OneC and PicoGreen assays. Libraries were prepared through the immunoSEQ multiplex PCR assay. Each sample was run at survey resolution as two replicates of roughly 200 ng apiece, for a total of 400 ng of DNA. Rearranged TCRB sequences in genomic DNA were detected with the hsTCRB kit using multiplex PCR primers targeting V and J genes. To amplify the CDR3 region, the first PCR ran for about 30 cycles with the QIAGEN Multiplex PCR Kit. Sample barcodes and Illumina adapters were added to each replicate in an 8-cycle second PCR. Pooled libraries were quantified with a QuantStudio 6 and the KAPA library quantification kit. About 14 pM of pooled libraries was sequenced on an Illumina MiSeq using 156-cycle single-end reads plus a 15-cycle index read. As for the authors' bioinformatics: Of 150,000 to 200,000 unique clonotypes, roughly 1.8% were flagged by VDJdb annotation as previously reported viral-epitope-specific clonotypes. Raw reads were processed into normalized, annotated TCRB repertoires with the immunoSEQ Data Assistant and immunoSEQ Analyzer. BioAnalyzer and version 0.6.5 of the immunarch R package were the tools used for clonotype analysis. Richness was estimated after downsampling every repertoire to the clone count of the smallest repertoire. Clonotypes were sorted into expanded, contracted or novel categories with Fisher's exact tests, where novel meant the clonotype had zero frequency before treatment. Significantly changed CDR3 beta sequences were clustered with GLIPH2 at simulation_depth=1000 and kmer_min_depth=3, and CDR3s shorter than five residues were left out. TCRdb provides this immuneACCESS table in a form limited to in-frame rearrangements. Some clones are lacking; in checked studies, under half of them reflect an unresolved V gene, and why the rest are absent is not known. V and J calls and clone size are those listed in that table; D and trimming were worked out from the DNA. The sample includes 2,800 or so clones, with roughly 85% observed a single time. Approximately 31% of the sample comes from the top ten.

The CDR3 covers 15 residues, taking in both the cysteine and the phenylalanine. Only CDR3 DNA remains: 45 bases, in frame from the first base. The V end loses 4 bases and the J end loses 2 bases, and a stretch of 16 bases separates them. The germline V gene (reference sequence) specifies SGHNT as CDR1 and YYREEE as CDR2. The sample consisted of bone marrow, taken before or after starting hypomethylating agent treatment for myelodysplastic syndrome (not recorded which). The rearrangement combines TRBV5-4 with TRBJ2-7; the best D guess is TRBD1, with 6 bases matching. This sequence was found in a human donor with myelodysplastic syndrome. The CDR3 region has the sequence CASSTPGTYPYEQYF. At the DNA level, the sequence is TGTGCCAGCAGCACTCCCGGGACATATCCCTACGAGCAGTACTTC.